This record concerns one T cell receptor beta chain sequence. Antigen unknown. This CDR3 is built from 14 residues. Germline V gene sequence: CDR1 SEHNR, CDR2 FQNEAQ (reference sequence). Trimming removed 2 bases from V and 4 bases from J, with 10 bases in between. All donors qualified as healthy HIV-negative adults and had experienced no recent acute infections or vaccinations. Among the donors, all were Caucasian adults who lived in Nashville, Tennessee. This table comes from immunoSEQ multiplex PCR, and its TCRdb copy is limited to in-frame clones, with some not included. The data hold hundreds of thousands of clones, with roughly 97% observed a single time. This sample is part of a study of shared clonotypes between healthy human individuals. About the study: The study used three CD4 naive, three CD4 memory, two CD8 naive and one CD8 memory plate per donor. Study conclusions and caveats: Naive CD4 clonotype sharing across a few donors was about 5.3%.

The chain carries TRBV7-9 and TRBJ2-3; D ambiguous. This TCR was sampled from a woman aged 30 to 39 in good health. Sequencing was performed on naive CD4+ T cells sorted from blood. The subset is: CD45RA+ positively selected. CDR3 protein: CASSLSGFPDTQYF. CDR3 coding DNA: TGTGCCAGCAGCTTATCAGGTTTCCCAGATACGCAGTATTTT.